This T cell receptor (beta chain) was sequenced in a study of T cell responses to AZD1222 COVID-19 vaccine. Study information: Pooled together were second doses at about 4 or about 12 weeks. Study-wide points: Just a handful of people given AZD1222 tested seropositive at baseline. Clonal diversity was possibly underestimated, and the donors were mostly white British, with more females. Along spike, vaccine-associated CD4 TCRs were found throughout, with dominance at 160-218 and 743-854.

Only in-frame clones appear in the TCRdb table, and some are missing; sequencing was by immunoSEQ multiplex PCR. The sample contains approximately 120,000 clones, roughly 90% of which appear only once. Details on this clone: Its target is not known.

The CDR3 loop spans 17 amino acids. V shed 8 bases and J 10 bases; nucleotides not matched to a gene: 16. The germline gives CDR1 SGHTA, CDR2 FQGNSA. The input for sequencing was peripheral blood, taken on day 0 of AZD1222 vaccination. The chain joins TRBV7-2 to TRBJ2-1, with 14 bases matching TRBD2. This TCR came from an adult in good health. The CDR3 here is CASGSPTGTSGSLEQFF. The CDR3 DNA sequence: TGTGCCAGCGGATCACCTACCGGGACTAGCGGGAGTCTCGAGCAGTTCTTC.